This T cell receptor beta chain was retrieved from a study of CD8 T cells in Susac syndrome. This CDR3 is 18 amino acids long. Germline assignment: CDR1 SGHTA and CDR2 FQGNSA. The V and J ends lost 5 bases and 3 bases, in that order; junction bases with no gene match: 14. When the RNA was reverse transcribed, random hexamers were used with an input of roughly 0.5 to 1 ug. From the immunoSEQ multiplex PCR reads, TCRdb called clonotypes with MiXCR, one entry per CDR3 protein. The sample gives some 96,000 distinct CDR3 sequences, 95% of which show up once; 0.3% is in the top ten. This clonotype was counted once.

The sample consisted of CD8+ T cells from PBMCs. This clonotype was obtained from a human donor with Susac syndrome. The chain uses TRBV7-2 and TRBJ2-1, with 9 bases fitting TRBD2. The CDR3 DNA is TGTGCCAGCAGCCCCCCGGGACTAGCTTCGGCAAGCTACAATGAGCAGTTCTTC. It yields the protein CASSPPGLASASYNEQFF.